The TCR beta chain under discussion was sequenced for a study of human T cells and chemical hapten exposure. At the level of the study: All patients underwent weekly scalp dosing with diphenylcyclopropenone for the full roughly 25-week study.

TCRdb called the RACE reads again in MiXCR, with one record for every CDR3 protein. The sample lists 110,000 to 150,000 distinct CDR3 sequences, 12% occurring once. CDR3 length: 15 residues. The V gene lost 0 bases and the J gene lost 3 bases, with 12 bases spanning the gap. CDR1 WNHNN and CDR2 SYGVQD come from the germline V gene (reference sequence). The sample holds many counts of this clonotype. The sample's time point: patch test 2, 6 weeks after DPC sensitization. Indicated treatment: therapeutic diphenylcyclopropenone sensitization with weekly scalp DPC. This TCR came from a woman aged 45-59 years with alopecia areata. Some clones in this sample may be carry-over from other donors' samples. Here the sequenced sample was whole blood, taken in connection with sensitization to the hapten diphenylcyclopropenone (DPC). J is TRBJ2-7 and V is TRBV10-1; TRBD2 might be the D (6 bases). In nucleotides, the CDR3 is TGCGCCAGCAGTGAGTCCCAGCGGGCTCACTACGAGCAGTACTTC. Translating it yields CASSESQRAHYEQYF.